The T cell receptor beta chain described here comes from a study of cytomegalovirus exposure and HLA in healthy donors. J lost 0 bases, V lost 3 bases, and 7 bases had no gene match. In germline, CDR1 is SGHDT, CDR2 YYEEEE. The CDR3 totals 16 residues. Assay: immunoSEQ multiplex PCR; the TCRdb copy retains only in-frame clones and omits some. The sample includes 45,000 to 70,000 clones, around 90% of them seen just once. This clonotype was obtained from a man between 18 and 35 years old in good health and CMV-seronegative. This rearrangement joins TRBV5-6 to TRBJ1-1, with 8 bases fitting TRBD1. Sequencing was done on a sample of PBMCs. The CDR3 region is CASSSWTGRMNTEAFF. The CDR3 DNA reads TGTGCCAGCAGCTCCTGGACAGGGCGCATGAACACTGAAGCTTTCTTT.